The sequence of this T cell receptor (beta chain) was determined in a study of metastatic and nonmetastatic thyroid tumors. Study-level background: From malignant and benign thyroid patients, repertoires in blood and in tumor or nodule tissue were compared. Broader study findings: According to reports, the diversity of TCR beta was significantly higher in malignant thyroid tumors than in benign nodules, and this held in both blood and tumor samples.

Germline CDR1 is LNHDA and CDR2 is SQIVND (reference sequence). Trimming at V came to 0 bases and at J to 2 bases, leaving 4 bases not matched to a gene. This CDR3 spans 17 amino acids. The authors' processing: It was from CDR3 differences across clinicopathological groups that a distant-metastasis classifier for papillary thyroid cancer was built. With MiXCR, TCRdb called clones anew from the PCR reads. V and J calls and clone size were set by TCRdb, not the authors. The sample records 20,000 to 25,000 clones, about 20% being singletons. Ten or more counts support this clone. Its target is unknown. Nobody among the patients had been given any treatment before thyroid surgery.

This sequence joins TRBV19 and TRBJ2-5, with 12 bases fitting TRBD2. The TCR sequence derives from a female donor with papillary thyroid cancer or a benign thyroid nodule (not recorded which). Some clones in this sample may be carry-over from other donors' samples. What was sequenced was blood. The CDR3, as DNA: TGTGCCAGTAGTATAGACGGACTAGCGGGACTACAAGAGACCCAGTACTTC. This encodes CASSIDGLAGLQETQYF.